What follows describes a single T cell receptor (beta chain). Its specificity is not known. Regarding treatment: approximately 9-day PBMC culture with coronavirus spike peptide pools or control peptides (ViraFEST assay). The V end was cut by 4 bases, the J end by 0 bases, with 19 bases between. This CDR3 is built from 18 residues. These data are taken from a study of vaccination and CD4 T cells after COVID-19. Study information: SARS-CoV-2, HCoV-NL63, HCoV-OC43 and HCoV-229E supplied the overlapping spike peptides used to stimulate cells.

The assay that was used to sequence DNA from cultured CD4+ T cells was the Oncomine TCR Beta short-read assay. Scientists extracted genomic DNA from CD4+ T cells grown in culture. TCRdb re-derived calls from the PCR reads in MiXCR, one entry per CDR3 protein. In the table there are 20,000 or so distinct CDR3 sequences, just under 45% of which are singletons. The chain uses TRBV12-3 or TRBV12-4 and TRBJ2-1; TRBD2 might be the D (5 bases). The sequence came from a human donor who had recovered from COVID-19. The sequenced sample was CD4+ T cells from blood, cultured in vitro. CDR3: CASSSIAKRRLSYNEQFF. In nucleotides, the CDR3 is TGTGCCAGCAGTTCTATAGCGAAGCGCCGCCTCTCCTACAATGAGCAGTTCTTC.